This T cell receptor (beta chain) was obtained from a study of shared clonotypes between healthy human individuals. Donors were healthy HIV-negative adults without recent acute infections or vaccinations. The CDR3 totals 14 residues. V lost 2 bases to trimming and J lost 0 bases, with 6 bases between them. Germline V CDR1 and CDR2: SGHTA, FQGNSA. Original methodology: Junction-only sequences without quality scores were provided by ImmunoSEQ, so filtering was different. The method was immunoSEQ multiplex PCR; TCRdb's version includes in-frame clones alone and lacks a portion of them. V and J calls and clone size are copied from that table; D and trimming were computed from the DNA. This sample has 2,500,000 or so clones, with 85% to 95% found just once.

This chain connects TRBV7-2 to TRBJ2-3; no definite D call. The sequence was obtained from a man in his late teens or twenties in good health. The specimen was naive CD4+ T cells sorted from blood. Subset defined: CD45RA+ positively selected. CDR3 loop: CASSLKGSTDTQYF. CDR3 nucleotides: TGTGCCAGCAGCTTAAAGGGTAGCACAGATACGCAGTATTTT.